These T cell receptor beta chains were read from a single sample in a study of regulatory T cells in long-lasting Graves disease. MiXCR, run by TCRdb on the multiplex PCR reads, gives a single entry per CDR3 protein. This sample carries a few hundred thousand distinct CDR3 sequences, 21% of them seen once, and the ten largest clones take roughly an eighth. Sequencing used peripheral blood mononuclear cells (PBMCs), obtained when the disease was refractory, from a patient treated with antithyroid drugs. The receptor set was obtained from a female donor with Graves disease. The CDR3 runs from the conserved cysteine through the conserved F or W. The D gene is left open where the match is weak. Only some rows state a clone size, as once, few, many or a class for expanded clones.

>NA|NA|TRBV18|TRBJ1-3
CASSPSSPLSGNTIYF
TGTGCCAGCTCACCATCTTCACCCCTCTCTGGAAACACCATATATTTT
>many|NA|TRBV6-5|TRBJ2-5
CASSYSIGETQYF
TGTGCCAGCAGTTACTCCATCGGGGAGACCCAGTACTTC
>NA|NA|TRBV5-6|TRBJ2-7
CASSSGLTGGGYEQYF
TGTGCCAGCAGCTCGGGCTTGACCGGGGGCGGATACGAGCAGTACTTC
>NA|NA|TRBV19|TRBJ2-6
CASGQASSGANVLTF
TGTGCCAGTGGGCAGGCTTCGAGCGGGGCCAACGTCCTGACTTTC
>many|NA|TRBV12-3/TRBV12-4|TRBJ1-3
CASSSPRVFGNTIYF
TGTGCCAGCAGTTCGCCCAGGGTATTTGGAAACACCATATATTTT
>NA|NA|TRBV28|TRBJ2-7
CASEAGAYEQYF
TGTGCCAGTGAGGCAGGCGCGTACGAGCAATACTTC
>NA|TRBD2|TRBV5-1|TRBJ2-7
CASSLVAGAYEQYF
TGCGCCAGCAGCTTGGTGGCGGGAGCCTACGAGCAGTACTTC
>NA|TRBD2|TRBV10-2|TRBJ2-7
CASSGIAGAYEQYF
TGCGCCAGCAGTGGTATAGCGGGGGCCTACGAGCAGTACTTC
>NA|NA|TRBV14|TRBJ1-1
CASSQLSYTEAFF
TGTGCCAGCAGCCAACTTAGTTACACTGAAGCTTTCTTT
>many|NA|TRBV2|TRBJ1-1
CASSLGNTEAFF
TGTGCCAGCAGTTTGGGGAACACTGAAGCTTTCTTT
>few|NA|TRBV10-3|TRBJ1-2
CAIRPGPRANYGYTF
TGTGCCATCAGGCCGGGACCCAGAGCTAACTATGGCTACACCTTC
>many|NA|TRBV6-4|TRBJ1-2
CASTPEPGANYGYTF
TGTGCCAGCACCCCCGAGCCGGGAGCCAACTATGGCTACACCTTC